This TCR beta chain was captured by sequencing in a study of blood T cells in healthy people across ages. Each sample had at least 6 million PBMCs isolated. The CDR3 runs 15 residues. Germline values: CDR1 KGHSH, CDR2 LQKENI. V lost 4 bases and J lost 0, with 12 bases in between. It was with a sample-barcoded 5' primer and a J-beta primer mix that a second PCR of about 6 to 12 cycles was run. Each cDNA molecule was tagged by a template-switch adaptor with 12 random nucleotides. TCRdb redid the calling of the 5' RACE reads with MiXCR, one entry per CDR3 protein. The profile shows fewer than 750,000 distinct CDR3 sequences, 52% of them singletons. As to this clonotype: One base away lies a much larger clone, so this may be a sequencing read error.

The rearrangement joins TRBV18 to TRBJ2-5; a weak D match, TRBD1 (5 bases). Sequencing input: blood. This TCR was recovered from a woman aged 80 or over in good health. This chain's CDR3 is CASSLLTENQETQYF. CDR3 in DNA: TGTGCCAGCTCACTTTTGACAGAGAACCAAGAGACCCAGTACTTC.